A single sample is the source of the 16 T cell receptor beta chains below, sequenced in a study of blood T cell repertoires in COVID-19. Measured with immunoSEQ multiplex PCR; TCRdb has only the in-frame clones, and not every one. The table lists more than 70,000 clones, 86% of them singletons. Sequenced sample: peripheral blood. The receptors originated from a man aged 55 to 70 with acute or convalescent COVID-19.

The chain has TRBV9 and TRBJ2-1; 12 bases align to TRBD2. Per germline, CDR1 SGDLS and CDR2 YYNGEE. Trimming took 4 bases from V and 2 from J; bases not matched to a gene: 1. This CDR3 has 15 residues. The DNA for the CDR3 is TGTGCCAGCAGCACTAGCGGGGGGACCTACAATGAGCAGTTCTTC. Its translation: CASSTSGGTYNEQFF.

The V gene is TRBV6-4, the J gene TRBJ2-4; the D gene is possibly TRBD2 (5 bases). Germline assignment: CDR1 MRHNA and CDR2 SNTAGT. Trimming took off 6 bases at V and 3 bases at J, with 18 bases between the two ends. The CDR3 extends over 16 amino acids. The CDR3 protein is CASRIDPPSGKNIQYF. The CDR3 DNA reads TGTGCCAGCAGGATTGACCCCCCCAGCGGCAAAAACATTCAGTACTTC.

This clone was picked up a small number of times. The chain uses TRBV18 and TRBJ2-1; TRBD2 matches 11 bases. Germline V CDR1 and CDR2: KGHSH, LQKENI. The trim removed 5 bases at V and 8 bases at J, leaving 11 bases unmatched. This CDR3 contains 16 residues. In nucleotides, the CDR3 is TGTGCCAGCTCAAGTCTTAGCGGGAGGGCCAGGGATGAGCAGTTCTTC. This gives the protein CASSSLSGRARDEQFF.

This clone was detected only a few times. The rearrangement joins TRBV5-1 to TRBJ2-7; 10 bases are a match to TRBD1. V lost 0 bases, J lost 6 bases, and 12 bases stayed unmatched. The V gene's germline CDR1 is SGHRS and CDR2 YFSETQ. There are 17 residues in the CDR3. CDR3 sequence (DNA): TGCGCCAGCAGCTTGGCCGCTTCTCGGACAGGGGGAGTCGAGCAGTACTTC. It encodes CASSLAASRTGGVEQYF.

This clone appeared a single time. The chain combines TRBV6-5 with TRBJ2-5, with 8 bases lining up with TRBD1. The length of the CDR3 is 15 residues. The germline V gene encodes CDR1 MNHEY and CDR2 SVGAGI. Trimming at V came to 0 bases and at J to 5 bases, leaving 5 bases not matched to a gene. The CDR3 DNA follows: TGTGCCAGCAGTTACTCCCAGGGGGCCGGGGAGACCCAGTACTTC. Translation gives CASSYSQGAGETQYF.

V and J are TRBV7-2 and TRBJ1-6; 7 nucleotides match TRBD1. Germline CDR1 and CDR2: SGHTA and FQGNSA. V gave up 3 bases and J gave up 7 bases; unmatched junction bases: 3. This CDR3 is built from 14 residues. The CDR3 loop reads CASSLTGNNSPLHF. The CDR3 nucleotides are TGTGCCAGCAGCTTGACAGGGAACAATTCACCCCTCCACTTT.

The chain links TRBV5-6 to TRBJ1-1; a possible D gene is TRBD1 (5 bases). This CDR3 is 14 amino acids long. V lost 2 bases, J lost 1 base, and 9 bases lay in between. Germline V gene data show CDR1 as SGHDT and CDR2 as YYEEEE. CDR3 residues: CASSLYRPNTEAFF. The CDR3 region has the DNA TGTGCCAGCAGCTTATACAGGCCGAACACTGAAGCTTTCTTT.

This clone was seen only once. The chain carries TRBV6-5 and TRBJ1-1; no clear D gene. This CDR3 is built from 14 residues. Germline V gene lookup returns CDR1 MNHEY and CDR2 SVGAGI. V lost 2 bases and J lost 3, with 10 bases in between. The CDR3 bases are TGTGCCAGCAGTTACCTTCCCGCAGACACTGAAGCTTTCTTT. Translation: CASSYLPADTEAFF.

CDR3 coding DNA: TGTGCCAGCAGCACGGCTTGGGGGCAACCTGGCACAGATACGCAGTATTTT. Protein: CASSTAWGQPGTDTQYF. The J gene is TRBJ2-3, the V gene TRBV3-1 (or the pseudogene TRBV3-2); tentative D call: TRBD1 (6 bases). V was trimmed by 5 bases and J by 1 base, leaving 19 bases between them. The CDR3 covers 17 residues. Germline lookup yields CDR1 LGHDT and CDR2 YNNKEL (reference sequence).

The rearrangement joins TRBV7-2 to TRBJ1-5, with D maybe TRBD1 (5 bases). Germline loops: CDR1 SGHTA, CDR2 FQGNSA. Trimming stripped 5 bases from V and 0 bases from J, with 11 bases between. The CDR3 loop spans 15 amino acids. The CDR3 nucleotides read TGTGCCAGCAGCCCCGGACAAAATAGCAATCAGCCCCAGCATTTT. This sequence encodes CASSPGQNSNQPQHF.

The chain joins TRBV6-5 to TRBJ2-7; TRBD1 matches 8 bases. The CDR3 contains 13 residues. With 6 bases clipped from V and 6 bases from J, the junction kept 7 bases outside the gene matches. Germline CDR1 reads MNHEY; CDR2 reads SVGAGI. CDR3 sequence: CASSSQGAGEQYF. CDR3 nucleotide sequence: TGTGCCAGCAGCTCGCAGGGGGCTGGCGAGCAGTACTTC.

The CDR3 reads CASSLGHVVYEQYF. CDR3 DNA: TGTGCCAGCAGCTTAGGTCATGTAGTCTACGAGCAGTACTTC. V gene TRBV7-8 combines with J gene TRBJ2-7; D is uncertain. Germline-derived CDR1 and CDR2 are SGHVS and FQNEAQ. V was clipped by 1 base and J by 3 bases, with 10 bases between them. This CDR3 comprises 14 residues.

The V and J genes are TRBV5-1 and TRBJ2-5; 10 nucleotides match TRBD1. The V gene end was trimmed by 3 bases and the J gene end by 9 bases; junction bases not matched to a gene: 11. Germline CDR1 reads SGHRS; CDR2 reads YFSETQ. The CDR3 is made up of 15 amino acids. CDR3 DNA: TGCGCCAGCAGCTCCGCCGGGACAGGGGCCGGGGCCCAGTACTTC. Translation gives CASSSAGTGAGAQYF.

This chain links TRBV5-1 with TRBJ2-1; 8 nucleotides agree with TRBD2. The CDR3 runs 16 residues. Per the germline V gene, CDR1 is SGHRS and CDR2 is YFSETQ. With V trimmed by 0 bases and J by 0 bases, 2 bases remained unmatched. For the CDR3, the DNA is TGCGCCAGCAGCTTGGTCGCGGGGGGCTCCTACAATGAGCAGTTCTTC. Protein: CASSLVAGGSYNEQFF.

DNA of the CDR3: TGTGCCAGCAGCGTCTACGGAAGGACTAGCGGGGGTTCCGGGGAGCTGTTTTTT. Its translation: CASSVYGRTSGGSGELFF. This chain links TRBV9 with TRBJ2-2; 13 nucleotides align to TRBD2. Looked up from germline, CDR1 is SGDLS and CDR2 is YYNGEE. V shed 2 bases and J 6 bases; nucleotides not matched to a gene: 10. The length of the CDR3 is 18 residues.

The chain couples TRBV7-2 to TRBJ1-3; maybe TRBD1 (6 bases). Germline CDR1 is SGHTA and CDR2 is FQGNSA. Trimming cost V 3 bases and J 4 bases, with 16 bases left between them. This CDR3 comprises 16 residues. CDR3 nucleotides: TGTGCCAGCAGCTTTCTTCAGGGGCGGTTAGGAAACACCATATATTTT. Translation: CASSFLQGRLGNTIYF.